The 25 T cell receptor beta chains reported below all come from one sample, sequenced in a study of cytomegalovirus exposure and HLA in healthy donors. Amplification used 60 Vbeta primers and 13 Jbeta primers. Clones were read by immunoSEQ multiplex PCR, and TCRdb kept only the in-frame ones, dropping some. The sample lists about 200,000 clones; about four fifths were seen once. Sequencing was carried out using PBMCs. The receptor source for this set is a boy under 10 years old in good health and CMV-seronegative.

This clone was counted between two and nine times. This chain uses TRBV7-9 with TRBJ2-7, with 9 positions matching TRBD1. After removal of 6 bases from V and 2 bases from J, the junction contained 5 bases not matched to a gene. The germline V gene encodes CDR1 SEHNR and CDR2 FQNEAQ (reference sequence). The CDR3 is 14 residues long. In nucleotides, the CDR3 is TGTGCCAGCAGTCCCGGGACAGGGCCCTACGAGCAGTACTTC. Protein sequence: CASSPGTGPYEQYF.

CDR3 nucleotide sequence: TGCGCCAGCAGCCAAGTCCGAGGGAAACAAGAGACCCAGTACTTC. Protein product: CASSQVRGKQETQYF. The chain couples TRBV4-3 to TRBJ2-5; the D gene is possibly TRBD2 (5 bases). V lost 1 base and J 2 bases, leaving 11 bases between the germline ends. This CDR3 has 15 amino acids. CDR1 and CDR2 from the germline V gene are LGHNA and YSLEER.

The rearrangement links TRBV2 to TRBJ1-1; D ambiguous. V shed 2 bases and J shed 1 base, with 5 bases lying between them. Germline V lookup: CDR1 SNHLY, CDR2 FYNNEI. The length of the CDR3 is 13 residues. CDR3 residues: CASSERQNTEAFF. Here the CDR3 DNA reads TGTGCCAGCAGTGAAAGACAGAACACTGAAGCTTTCTTT. Variable domain in full (rest from reference TRBV2 and TRBJ1-1): EPEVTQTPSHQVTQMGQEVILRCVPISNHLYFYWYRQILGQKVEFLVSFYNNEISEKSEIFDDQFSVERPDGSNFTLKIRSTKLEDSAMYFCASSERQNTEAFFGQGTRLTVV.

The chain recombines TRBV19 with TRBJ2-2, with D perhaps TRBD2 (5 bases). Trimming left V 7 bases short and J 4 bases short, with 16 bases between. CDR3 size: 15 residues. The germline CDR1 and CDR2 sequences are LNHDA and SQIVND (reference sequence). In DNA, the CDR3 is TGTGCCAGTATGGGGTTATCGGGGTTCACCGGGGAGCTGTTTTTT. This sequence encodes CASMGLSGFTGELFF.

The chain has TRBV5-4 and TRBJ2-1; the match to TRBD2 covers 13 bases. Trimming cost V 5 bases and J 4 bases; bases outside gene matches: 6. This CDR3 has 16 residues. The germline CDR1 and CDR2 sequences are SGHNT and YYREEE (reference sequence). This CDR3 reads CASSSGLAGAYNEQFF. CDR3 nucleotide sequence: TGTGCCAGCAGTTCTGGACTAGCGGGGGCGTACAATGAGCAGTTCTTC.

In regard to this clone: The same CDR3 arises from other DNA sequences in this sample as well. The chain uses TRBV9 and TRBJ1-2; D gene unclear. The V end was cut by 4 bases, the J end by 4 bases, with 8 bases between. The germline CDR1 and CDR2 sequences are SGDLS and YYNGEE. The CDR3 contains 12 residues. In nucleotides, the CDR3 is TGTGCCAGCAGCACGAGAAGCTATGGCTACACCTTC. Its translation is CASSTRSYGYTF. The variable domain in full, completed from reference TRBV9 and TRBJ1-2, reads DSGVTQTPKHLITATGQRVTLRCSPRSGDLSVYWYQQSLDQGLQFLIQYYNGEERAKGNILERFSAQQFPDLHSELNLSSLELGDSALYFCASSTRSYGYTFGSGTRLTVV.

With regard to this clone: At one boundary the junction diverges from the germline segment, which might be a read error. The gene calls are TRBV7-9 and TRBJ2-5; maybe TRBD2 (6 bases). The CDR3 runs 15 residues. Germline CDR1 SEHNR, CDR2 FQNEAQ (reference sequence). The CDR3 DNA reads TGTTCCAGCAGCTTACTGGCGGGGTCCCAAGAGACCCAGTACTTC. It encodes CSSSLLAGSQETQYF.

The J gene is TRBJ2-5, the V gene TRBV27, with TRBD1 as a possible D gene (6 bases). Germline-derived CDR1 and CDR2 are MNHEY and SMNVEV (reference sequence). The length of the CDR3 is 13 residues. Trimming removed 6 bases from V and 2 bases from J, with 10 bases in between. The CDR3 DNA is TGTGCCAGCAGAACAGGGCGACAAGAGACCCAGTACTTC. Amino acids: CASRTGRQETQYF.

The DNA for the CDR3 is TGTGCCTGGAACGGACAGGGGACCTACGAGCAGTACTTC. Amino acid sequence: CAWNGQGTYEQYF. This sequence joins TRBV30 and TRBJ2-5; 9 bases match TRBD1. Matching the DNA end better, TRBJ2-7 makes the J call doubtful. Germline CDR1 reads GTSNPN; CDR2 reads SVGIG (reference sequence). The CDR3 is 13 residues long.

This chain connects TRBV7-8 to TRBJ1-2, with D tentatively TRBD1 (5 bases). This CDR3 comprises 13 residues. Trimming removed 5 bases at V and 7 bases at J, with 14 bases between. CDR1 and CDR2 (germline): SGHVS, FQNEAQ. The CDR3 region is CASSPSRGRGYTF. In DNA form, the CDR3 reads TGTGCCAGCAGCCCCTCTAGGGGCCGTGGCTACACCTTC. Full variable domain (rest looked up from reference TRBV7-8 and TRBJ1-2): GAGVSQSPRYKVAKRGQDVALRCDPISGHVSLFWYQQALGQGPEFLTYFQNEAQLDKSGLPSDRFFAERPEGSVSTLKIQRTQQEDSAVYLCASSPSRGRGYTFGSGTRLTVV.

V usage is TRBV7-2 and J usage is TRBJ1-2; 11 bases are a match to TRBD1. Germline CDR1 SGHTA, CDR2 FQGNSA. After removal of 1 base from V and 14 bases from J, the junction contained 6 bases not matched to a gene. CDR3 length: 13 amino acids. The CDR3 bases are TGTGCCAGCAGCTTAGAGGGGGGACAGGGGGTAACCTTC. Encoded protein: CASSLEGGQGVTF.

The chain links TRBV27 to TRBJ2-1; a weak D match, TRBD1 (5 bases). V was pared by 6 bases and J by 5 bases, with 17 bases between. The CDR3 runs to 15 residues. CDR1 MNHEY and CDR2 SMNVEV come from the germline V gene (reference sequence). The chain's CDR3 is CASSLLARGNNEQFF. CDR3 in DNA: TGTGCCAGCAGCCTATTAGCTAGGGGAAACAATGAGCAGTTCTTC.

The rearrangement joins TRBV7-6 to TRBJ1-2, with 8 bases identical to TRBD1. The J segment lost 8 bases and the V segment lost 5 bases, leaving 10 bases of the junction unmatched. The length of the CDR3 is 14 residues. Germline V gene data show CDR1 as SGHVS and CDR2 as FNYEAQ. For the CDR3, the DNA is TGTGCCAGCAGCGTAATGACAGGGGTTGAGGGCTACACCTTC. Its protein is CASSVMTGVEGYTF.

This clone was detected only a few times. V and J are TRBV6-5 and TRBJ2-1; weak D call: TRBD2 (6 bases). Trimming removed 8 bases from V and 6 bases from J, with 11 bases in between. Per germline, CDR1 MNHEY and CDR2 SVGAGI. This CDR3 region has 12 residues. The CDR3: CASVSGSNEQFF. The CDR3 DNA reads TGTGCCAGCGTCAGCGGGTCCAATGAGCAGTTCTTC.

Concerning this clone: At one boundary the junction diverges from the germline segment, which might be a read error. The rearrangement joins TRBV7-9 to TRBJ2-6; 12 nucleotides agree with TRBD1. Germline CDR1 and CDR2: SEHNR and FQNEAQ (reference sequence). CDR3 length: 19 amino acids. The DNA of the CDR3 is TGTTCCAGCAGCACCCCCGTGGGACAGGGGGCGTTTGGGGCCAACGTCCTGACTTTC. Residues: CSSSTPVGQGAFGANVLTF. Combining the CDR3 with reference TRBV7-9 and TRBJ2-6 gives the whole variable domain DTGVSQNPRHKITKRGQNVTFRCDPISEHNRLYWYRQTLGQGPEFLTYFQNEAQLEKSRLLSDRFSAERPKGSFSTLEIQRTEQGDSAMYLCSSSTPVGQGAFGANVLTFGAGSRLTVL.

The CDR3 nucleotides are TGTGCCAGCAGCGATGGGGCTTATGGCTACACCTTC. Translation: CASSDGAYGYTF. The J gene is TRBJ1-2, the V gene TRBV7-6; D is perhaps TRBD1 (5 bases). Trimming stripped 5 bases from V and 5 bases from J, with 9 bases between. This CDR3 region has 12 residues. CDR1 is SGHVS and CDR2 is FNYEAQ in the germline V gene. Based on the CDR3 plus reference TRBV7-6 and TRBJ1-2, the full variable domain is GAGVSQSPRYKVTKRGQDVALRCDPISGHVSLYWYRQALGQGPEFLTYFNYEAQQDKSGLPNDRFSAERPEGSISTLTIQRTEQRDSAMYRCASSDGAYGYTFGSGTRLTVV.

This clone has just one count. The rearrangement uses TRBV9 and TRBJ2-1; 14 bases are shared with TRBD2. The germline CDR1 and CDR2 sequences are SGDLS and YYNGEE. The CDR3 runs 16 residues. Unmatched junction bases numbered 5, after V lost 3 bases and J lost 6 bases. The CDR3 region is CASSAPGTSGGNEQFF. In DNA, the CDR3 is TGTGCCAGCAGCGCCCCTGGGACTAGCGGGGGCAATGAGCAGTTCTTC.

The chain uses TRBV7-2 and TRBJ2-3; 8 bases agree with TRBD2. Germline CDR1 is SGHTA and CDR2 is FQGNSA. V shed 5 bases, J shed 6 bases, and the junction held 7 bases outside the gene matches. CDR3 length: 14 amino acids. The CDR3 bases are TGTGCCAGCAGCCCCCCGGGACTAGGGGATACGCAGTATTTT. Translation: CASSPPGLGDTQYF.

V usage is TRBV6-1 and J usage is TRBJ2-7; 7 bases map to TRBD1. The V segment lost 8 bases and the J segment 3 bases; nucleotides outside the gene matches: 7. The CDR3 covers 13 residues. The germline gives CDR1 MNHNS, CDR2 SASEGT. CDR3 in amino acids: CASQRDSDYEQYF. In nucleotides, the CDR3 is TGTGCCAGCCAGAGGGACAGCGACTACGAGCAGTACTTC.

The chain joins TRBV27 to TRBJ1-1; D gene uncertain. The V end lost 5 bases, the J end lost 5 bases, and 6 bases lay between the germline ends. The CDR3 consists of 11 residues. The germline gives CDR1 MNHEY, CDR2 SMNVEV (reference sequence). CDR3: CASSAGTEAFF. The CDR3 DNA is TGTGCCAGCAGTGCAGGTACTGAAGCTTTCTTT.

This chain joins TRBV5-1 and TRBJ2-3; possible D gene TRBD1, 6 bases. V dropped 7 bases and J dropped 6 bases, with 15 bases sitting between them. The germline V gene has CDR1 SGHRS and CDR2 YFSETQ. The CDR3 has 13 amino acids. The CDR3 loop is CASQINRADTQYF. In DNA form, the CDR3 reads TGCGCCAGCCAAATTAACAGGGCGGATACGCAGTATTTT. The variable domain in full, completed from reference TRBV5-1 and TRBJ2-3, reads KAGVTQTPRYLIKTRGQQVTLSCSPISGHRSVSWYQQTPGQGLQFLFEYFSETQRNKGNFPGRFSGRQFSNSRSEMNVSTLELGDSALYLCASQINRADTQYFGPGTRLTVL.

A single count supports this clone. The chain recombines TRBV9 with TRBJ2-3; D may be TRBD2 (6 bases). Trimming stripped 0 bases from V and 0 bases from J, with 14 bases between. CDR1 and CDR2 (germline): SGDLS, YYNGEE. CDR3 length: 17 amino acids. CDR3 coding DNA: TGTGCCAGCAGCGTAGCTGGGAGGCTAGCCAGCACAGATACGCAGTATTTT. Amino acids: CASSVAGRLASTDTQYF.

Only a few counts were recorded for this clone. The rearrangement links TRBV19 to TRBJ2-5, with D possibly being TRBD1 (5 bases). Germline V gene lookup returns CDR1 LNHDA and CDR2 SQIVND (reference sequence). CDR3 length equals 14 residues. The ends were cut back, 3 bases at V and 5 bases at J, with 13 bases in the middle. CDR3 sequence reads: CASSIGHQWETQYF. CDR3 in DNA: TGTGCCAGTAGTATCGGACACCAGTGGGAGACCCAGTACTTC.

The V call is TRBV5-1, the J call TRBJ1-1; 7 bases are shared with TRBD1. The CDR3 is made up of 14 amino acids. The J segment lost 4 bases and the V segment lost 4 bases, leaving 7 bases of the junction unmatched. Per the germline V gene, CDR1 is SGHRS and CDR2 is YFSETQ. The CDR3 sequence is CASSPIRGSTEAFF. CDR3 bases: TGCGCCAGCAGCCCTATCAGGGGGTCCACTGAAGCTTTCTTT.

The chain employs TRBV11-2 and TRBJ1-1; TRBD1 agrees at 9 bases. The CDR3 contains 13 residues. Germline V gives CDR1 SGHAT, CDR2 FQNNGV. Unmatched junction bases numbered 9, after V lost 4 bases and J lost 12 bases. The CDR3 nucleotides read TGTGCCAGCAGCTCACTTGACAGGGGGTTATCTTTCTTT. Amino acids: CASSSLDRGLSFF.